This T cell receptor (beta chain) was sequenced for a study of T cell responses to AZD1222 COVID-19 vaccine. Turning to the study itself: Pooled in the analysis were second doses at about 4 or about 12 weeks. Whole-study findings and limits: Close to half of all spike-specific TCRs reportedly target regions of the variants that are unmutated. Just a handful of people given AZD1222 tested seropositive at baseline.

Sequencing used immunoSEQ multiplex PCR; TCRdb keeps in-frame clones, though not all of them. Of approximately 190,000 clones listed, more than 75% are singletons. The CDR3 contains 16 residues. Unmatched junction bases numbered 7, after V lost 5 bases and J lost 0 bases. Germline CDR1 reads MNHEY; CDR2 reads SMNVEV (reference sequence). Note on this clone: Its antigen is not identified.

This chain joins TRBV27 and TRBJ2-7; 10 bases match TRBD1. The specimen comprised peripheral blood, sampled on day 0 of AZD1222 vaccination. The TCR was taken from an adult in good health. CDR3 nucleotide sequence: TGTGCCAGCAGTCCAGGGGACAGGGGAAGCTCCTACGAGCAGTACTTC. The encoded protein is CASSPGDRGSSYEQYF.